Sequencing of this T cell receptor beta chain was carried out in a study of CD4 and CD8 cells across lung adenocarcinoma regions. This clonotype has only a few counts. TCRdb redid the calling of the PCR reads with MiXCR, one entry per CDR3 protein. The data hold around 12,000 distinct CDR3 sequences, with around 61% observed a single time. Germline CDR1 reads SQVTM; CDR2 reads ANQGSEA. The CDR3 spans 14 residues. V was clipped by 7 bases and J by 5 bases, with 20 bases between them. What was sequenced was CD8+ T cells from the margin of a lung tumor. The J gene is TRBJ1-1, the V gene TRBV29-1; tentative D call: TRBD1 (6 bases). This sequence originates from a female donor with lung adenocarcinoma. The CD4 and CD8 labels of this study may be unreliable. DNA of the CDR3: TGCAGCGCGACAACATCGACAGGAGGTACTGAAGCTTTCTTT. The encoded protein is CSATTSTGGTEAFF. The full variable domain, its missing parts supplied by reference TRBV29-1 and TRBJ1-1, is SAVISQKPSRDICQRGTSLTIQCQVDSQVTMMFWYRQQPGQSLTLIATANQGSEATYESGFVIDKFPISRPNLTFSTLTVSNMSPEDSSIYLCSATTSTGGTEAFFGQGTRLTVV.